Listed here are 21 T cell receptor beta chains from one sample, sequenced in a study of blood T cells in healthy people across ages. Together with a sample-barcoded 5' primer, a J-beta primer mix was included in a second PCR lasting roughly 6 to 12 cycles. From the 5' RACE reads, TCRdb called clonotypes with MiXCR, one entry per CDR3 protein. The repertoire holds 800,000 to 950,000 distinct CDR3 sequences, under 50% seen once, with roughly an eighth in the top ten. The sample consisted of blood. These TCRs come from a man aged 25 to 40 in good health.

Written as DNA, the CDR3 is TGTGCCAGCAGTTTTGCGGGACGGGGCGACGATGGCTACACCTTC. Protein: CASSFAGRGDDGYTF. The V gene is TRBV27, the J gene TRBJ1-2, with a tentative D call TRBD1 (5 bases). The germline V gene encodes CDR1 MNHEY and CDR2 SMNVEV (reference sequence). The CDR3 has 15 amino acids. V was pared by 3 bases and J by 6 bases, with 17 bases between.

This chain connects TRBV3-1 to TRBJ2-1; D is tentatively TRBD1 or TRBD2 (6 bases each). V was shortened by 4 bases and J by 9 bases, with 13 bases between the two germline ends. The V gene's germline CDR1 is LGHDT and CDR2 YNNKEL (reference sequence). CDR3 length: 13 residues. The chain's CDR3 is CASSPLGGSEQFF. The DNA of the CDR3 is TGTGCCAGCAGCCCCCTAGGGGGGAGTGAGCAGTTCTTC.

V usage is TRBV7-2 and J usage is TRBJ2-5; TRBD1 agrees at 7 bases. Germline values: CDR1 SGHTA, CDR2 FQGNSA. Trimming removed 3 bases from V and 3 bases from J; junction bases left unmatched: 10. CDR3 length: 16 amino acids. CDR3 sequence (DNA): TGTGCCAGCAGCTTTTTCCCAGGGGGTGGGGAAGAGACCCAGTACTTC. This encodes CASSFFPGGGEETQYF.

V is TRBV6-1 and J is TRBJ2-1; TRBD2 matches 10 bases. In germline, CDR1 is MNHNS, CDR2 SASEGT. Trimming cost V 7 bases and J 6 bases; bases outside gene matches: 12. The CDR3 has 16 residues. CDR3 in amino acids: CASTPPLAGTFNEQFF. DNA for the CDR3: TGTGCCAGCACTCCTCCACTAGCGGGGACCTTCAATGAGCAGTTCTTC.

This rearrangement joins TRBV7-9 to TRBJ2-1; D gene unclear. This CDR3 is 11 amino acids long. CDR1 SEHNR and CDR2 FQNEAQ come from the germline V gene (reference sequence). V was cut by 2 bases and J by 10 bases, with 6 bases left in between. The CDR3 is CASSLYLEQFF. The CDR3 DNA reads TGTGCCAGCAGCTTATACCTCGAGCAGTTCTTC. Filled out from reference TRBV7-9 and TRBJ2-1, the complete variable domain reads DTGVSQNPRHKITKRGQNVTFRCDPISEHNRLYWYRQTLGQGPEFLTYFQNEAQLEKSRLLSDRFSAERPKGSFSTLEIQRTEQGDSAMYLCASSLYLEQFFGPGTRLTVL.

This clonotype was detected only a few times. The CDR3 nucleotides are TGTGCCAGCAGAACCCTAGCCGTCGGGGAGACCCAGTACTTC. Protein sequence: CASRTLAVGETQYF. V is TRBV6-5 and J is TRBJ2-5; tentative D call: TRBD2 (5 bases). There are 14 residues in the CDR3. Trimming removed 6 bases at V and 5 bases at J, with 16 bases between. The V gene's germline CDR1 is MNHEY and CDR2 SVGAGI.

The genes are TRBV4-3 and TRBJ2-7; 10 bases are a match to TRBD2. The J call may be in error: the DNA end matches TRBJ2-5 better. Germline loops: CDR1 LGHNA, CDR2 YSLEER. This CDR3 comprises 18 residues. The DNA for the CDR3 is TGCGCCAGCAGCCAGGAAATAGCGGGGGGCTTCCTTCAAGAGACCCAGTACTTC. Translation gives CASSQEIAGGFLQETQYF.

The rearrangement joins TRBV29-1 to TRBJ2-3; TRBD1 matches 11 bases. Germline assignment: CDR1 SQVTM and CDR2 ANQGSEA. The junction had 13 bases not matched to a gene; V was cut back by 6 bases and J by 11 bases. The CDR3 consists of 14 residues. The CDR3 bases are TGCAGCGTAGCCGCGAGGACAGGGGGCAATAGGCAGTATTTT. Amino acids: CSVAARTGGNRQYF.

This clonotype has more than one count but fewer than ten. The V gene is TRBV24-1, the J gene TRBJ2-5, with D possibly matching TRBD2 (5 bases). This CDR3 region has 15 residues. Trimming cost V 2 bases and J 1 base, with 10 bases left between them. Germline V CDR1 and CDR2: KGHDR, SFDVKD. CDR3 DNA: TGTGCCACCAGTGATTGGACGGGATTCCAAGAGACCCAGTACTTC. This sequence encodes CATSDWTGFQETQYF.

The table lists this clonotype with a few counts. The chain has TRBV12-3 or TRBV12-4 and TRBJ2-5; D is unresolved. The CDR3 length is 11 residues. Trimming removed 6 bases from V and 1 base from J, with 3 bases in between. CDR3 protein: CASRIQETQYF. CDR3 sequence (DNA): TGTGCCAGCAGGATCCAAGAGACCCAGTACTTC.

This clonotype has a handful of counts. V is TRBV29-1 and J is TRBJ2-2; tentative D call: TRBD1 (5 bases). The germline CDR1 and CDR2 sequences are SQVTM and ANQGSEA. V shed 3 bases and J shed 3 bases, with 11 bases lying between them. This CDR3 is 14 amino acids long. The CDR3 nucleotides read TGCAGCGTTGACAGGGATCGGGACACCGGGGAGCTGTTTTTT. Its translation is CSVDRDRDTGELFF.

This clonotype was counted a few times. The chain couples TRBV4-2 to TRBJ1-1; the D gene is possibly TRBD1 (6 bases). CDR3 length: 15 amino acids. Germline V gene sequence: CDR1 LGHNA, CDR2 YNFKEQ. V was shortened by 3 bases and J by 1 base, with 12 bases between the two germline ends. The CDR3 DNA follows: TGTGCCAGCAGCCAGGACGGACAGAAGAACACTGAAGCTTTCTTT. This encodes CASSQDGQKNTEAFF.

The rearrangement uses TRBV28 and TRBJ2-5; D may correspond to TRBD1 or TRBD2 (6 bases each). This CDR3 has 14 residues. Deletions cut 5 bases from V and 4 bases from J, with 14 bases between. Per germline, CDR1 MDHEN and CDR2 SYDVKM. The CDR3 loop is CASSVRGVGETQYF. In DNA, the CDR3 is TGTGCCAGCAGTGTAAGGGGGGTTGGAGAGACCCAGTACTTC.

The rearrangement joins TRBV6-5 to TRBJ2-3; tentatively, D is TRBD2 (6 bases). The V gene lost 5 bases and the J gene lost 4 bases, with 16 bases spanning the gap. Germline CDR1 is MNHEY and CDR2 is SVGAGI. This CDR3 has 15 residues. CDR3 DNA sequence: TGTGCCAGCAGTCGTAGCGGAAACAACGCAGATACGCAGTATTTT. It codes for CASSRSGNNADTQYF.

V gene TRBV6-1 combines with J gene TRBJ2-1; D not certain. The CDR3 runs to 13 residues. Germline CDR1 reads MNHNS; CDR2 reads SASEGT. V lost 6 bases, J lost 5 bases, and 11 bases lay in between. CDR3 sequence: CASSHSEDNEQFF. CDR3 bases: TGTGCCAGCAGCCATTCTGAAGACAATGAGCAGTTCTTC.

Only one count was recorded for this clonotype. The chain combines TRBV9 with TRBJ2-5, with TRBD2 matching 9 bases. The CDR3 covers 15 residues. Trimming removed 4 bases from V and 2 bases from J; junction bases left unmatched: 6. The germline V gene encodes CDR1 SGDLS and CDR2 YYNGEE. The CDR3 nucleotides read TGTGCCAGCAGCCCCGGGACTAGCCCACAAGAGACCCAGTACTTC. This codes for CASSPGTSPQETQYF.

The J gene is TRBJ2-7, the V gene TRBV9; TRBD2 agrees at 9 bases. Germline CDR1 reads SGDLS; CDR2 reads YYNGEE. V lost 0 bases, J lost 2 bases, and 3 bases stayed unmatched. CDR3 size: 15 residues. The DNA of the CDR3 is TGTGCCAGCAGCGTAGACGCTAGCGGGACCTACGAGCAGTACTTC. It encodes CASSVDASGTYEQYF.

This clonotype has only a few counts. This chain uses TRBV7-2 with TRBJ1-5; D is undetermined. Germline-derived CDR1 and CDR2 are SGHTA and FQGNSA. Deletions cut 5 bases from V and 3 bases from J, with 8 bases between. The CDR3 runs to 13 residues. CDR3 sequence: CASSPHTNQPQHF. Written as DNA, the CDR3 is TGTGCCAGCAGCCCCCACACCAATCAGCCCCAGCATTTT.

This clonotype occurred once. The chain carries TRBV27 and TRBJ2-7; the D gene is possibly TRBD2 (7 bases). Germline V gene sequence: CDR1 MNHEY, CDR2 SMNVEV (reference sequence). The length of the CDR3 is 14 residues. V shed 6 bases and J shed 7 bases, with 19 bases lying between them. As DNA, the CDR3 is TGTGCCAGCAGCCCTAGGGGGGGATACAATGAGCAGTACTTC. Encoded protein: CASSPRGGYNEQYF.

Comment on this clonotype: One end of the junction varies from germline; a read error may be responsible. This sequence joins TRBV6-2 or TRBV6-3 and TRBJ2-4; TRBD2 aligns across 10 bases. The J call is doubtful: the DNA matches TRBJ2-7 better. The CDR3 runs 14 residues. CDR1 MNHEY and CDR2 SVGEGT come from the germline V gene. CDR3 in DNA: TGTGTCAGCCGACCGGCTAGCGGGGGCTACGAGCAGTACTTC. It specifies CVSRPASGGYEQYF.

This clonotype appeared many times. V gene TRBV7-8 combines with J gene TRBJ2-7; TRBD2 agrees at 8 bases. The CDR3 spans 15 residues. V trimming: 4 bases; J trimming: 2 bases; junction bases outside the gene matches: 7. Germline CDR1 and CDR2: SGHVS and FQNEAQ. The CDR3 region is CASSSVSAGAYEQYF. In DNA, the CDR3 is TGTGCCAGCAGCTCCGTCTCAGCGGGGGCCTACGAGCAGTACTTC.